The 18 T cell receptor beta chains reported below all come from one sample, sequenced in a study of blood T cell repertoires in COVID-19. TCRdb's copy holds only in-frame clones and misses some; the assay was immunoSEQ multiplex PCR. The data show under 250,000 clones, roughly 84% seen once. Sequences were obtained from peripheral blood. These receptors were collected from a woman aged 80 or over with acute or convalescent COVID-19.

The chain joins TRBV12-3 or TRBV12-4 to TRBJ2-5; the D is unclear. V lost 6 bases and J 5 bases, leaving 13 bases between the germline ends. There are 13 residues in the CDR3. CDR3 loop: CASSPTPGETQYF. The CDR3 region has the DNA TGTGCCAGCAGCCCAACACCCGGGGAGACCCAGTACTTC.

The J gene is TRBJ1-2, the V gene TRBV7-3; 8 nucleotides align to TRBD1. The CDR3 has 16 residues. Germline V gene sequence: CDR1 SGHTA, CDR2 FQGTGA. The J segment lost 4 bases and the V segment lost 0 bases, leaving 7 bases of the junction unmatched. CDR3 protein: CASSLTGTGQIYGYTF. The CDR3 coding sequence is TGTGCCAGCAGCTTAACCGGGACAGGACAAATCTATGGCTACACCTTC.

This chain joins TRBV7-3 and TRBJ2-2; 8 nucleotides agree with TRBD1. Looked up from germline, CDR1 is SGHTA and CDR2 is FQGTGA. This CDR3 comprises 12 residues. Trimming cost V 8 bases and J 8 bases; bases outside gene matches: 4. The DNA of the CDR3 is TGTGCCAGCGGCAGGGGGCTGGGGGAGCTGTTTTTT. Translation: CASGRGLGELFF. The full variable domain, completed using reference TRBV7-3 and TRBJ2-2, is GAGVSQTPSNKVTEKGKYVELRCDPISGHTALYWYRQSLGQGPEFLIYFQGTGAADDSGLPNDRFFAVRPEGSVSTLKIQRTERGDSAVYLCASGRGLGELFFGEGSRLTVL.

The rearrangement joins TRBV10-2 to TRBJ1-2, with D hard to call. The CDR3 spans 14 residues. V gave up 0 bases and J gave up 9 bases, with 14 bases separating them. Germline V lookup: CDR1 WSHSY, CDR2 SAAADI. The DNA for the CDR3 is TGCGCCAGCAGTGAGTCGAATGAGGGCACTCGCTACACCTTC. Amino acids: CASSESNEGTRYTF.

The chain has TRBV5-5 and TRBJ1-5; D remains ambiguous. The CDR3 runs 14 residues. V shed 2 bases and J shed 5 bases, with 11 bases lying between them. CDR1 and CDR2 from the germline V gene are SGHKS and YYEKEE (reference sequence). The CDR3 spells CASSFPTDYQPQHF. In DNA form, the CDR3 reads TGTGCCAGCAGCTTTCCCACAGATTATCAGCCCCAGCATTTT.

J is TRBJ2-1 and V is TRBV5-4; 12 bases fit TRBD2. Germline loops: CDR1 SGHNT, CDR2 YYREEE (reference sequence). The CDR3 loop spans 16 amino acids. Losses at the gene ends were 0 bases for V and 6 bases for J; bases not matched to a gene: 4. CDR3 nucleotides: TGTGCCAGCAGCTTGGGGACTAGCGGGGCTCGCAATGAGCAGTTCTTC. Protein sequence: CASSLGTSGARNEQFF.

This clone was seen a few times. The genes are TRBV6-5 and TRBJ1-2; 7 nucleotides agree with TRBD1. CDR3 length: 14 residues. Trimming at V came to 5 bases and at J to 7 bases, leaving 10 bases not matched to a gene. Germline-derived CDR1 and CDR2 are MNHEY and SVGAGI. The CDR3 DNA reads as TGTGCCAGCAGTCCACGACAGGGTCAGGGTGGCTACACCTTC. It encodes CASSPRQGQGGYTF.

This chain links TRBV19 with TRBJ1-6, with D tentatively TRBD1 (5 bases). The V gene lost 0 bases and the J gene lost 6 bases, with 9 bases spanning the gap. Germline-derived CDR1 and CDR2 are LNHDA and SQIVND (reference sequence). The CDR3 length is 15 residues. The chain's CDR3 is CASSIDRGGNSPLHF. For the CDR3, the DNA is TGTGCCAGTAGTATAGATCGGGGGGGTAATTCACCCCTCCACTTT.

The V and J genes are TRBV12-3 or TRBV12-4 and TRBJ1-2; unclear D gene. Trimming pared 4 bases from V and 5 bases from J, leaving 11 bases between. This CDR3 is built from 13 residues. CDR3 nucleotides: TGTGCCAGCAGTTCTTCCCCCCTATATGGCTACACCTTC. As protein: CASSSSPLYGYTF.

The chain links TRBV28 to TRBJ1-5, with a tentative D call TRBD1 (5 bases). The V gene's germline CDR1 is MDHEN and CDR2 SYDVKM. CDR3 size: 15 residues. Trimming took off 4 bases at V and 2 bases at J, with 12 bases between the two ends. The CDR3 is CASSSTGGGNQPQHF. The CDR3 bases are TGTGCCAGCAGTTCTACGGGGGGGGGCAATCAGCCCCAGCATTTT. Full variable domain (missing parts from reference TRBV28 and TRBJ1-5): DVKVTQSSRYLVKRTGEKVFLECVQDMDHENMFWYRQDPGLGLRLIYFSYDVKMKEKGDIPEGYSVSREKKERFSLILESASTNQTSMYLCASSSTGGGNQPQHFGDGTRLSIL.

The chain recombines TRBV12-3 or TRBV12-4 with TRBJ1-2, with TRBD1 matching 9 bases. CDR3 length equals 12 residues. V was pared by 6 bases and J by 5 bases, with 1 base of the junction left unmatched. The CDR3 protein is CASRDRGYGYTF. The CDR3 nucleotides read TGTGCCAGCAGAGACAGGGGGTATGGCTACACCTTC.

V usage is TRBV18 and J usage is TRBJ2-1, with 9 positions matching TRBD2. The CDR3 loop spans 16 amino acids. V was pared by 2 bases and J by 9 bases, with 11 bases of the junction left unmatched. Per germline, CDR1 KGHSH and CDR2 LQKENI. In DNA, the CDR3 is TGTGCCAGCTCACCAGATCGGCTAGCGGGGTCCGCTGAGCAGTTCTTC. It translates to CASSPDRLAGSAEQFF.

The CDR3 coding sequence is TGTGCCAGCAGCCAAGACCACCAGGGGAAGTACGGCTACACCTTC. As protein: CASSQDHQGKYGYTF. J is TRBJ1-2 and V is TRBV3-1 (or the pseudogene TRBV3-2), with D possibly being TRBD1 (6 bases). Germline lookup yields CDR1 LGHDT and CDR2 YNNKEL (reference sequence). Trimming removed 0 bases from V and 8 bases from J, with 16 bases in between. CDR3 size: 15 residues.

The rearrangement uses TRBV5-1 and TRBJ1-1; unclear D gene. This CDR3 contains 14 residues. V was trimmed by 4 bases and J by 1 base, leaving 11 bases between them. CDR1 is SGHRS, CDR2 YFSETQ, per germline. The CDR3 is CASSPSGSNTEAFF. DNA for the CDR3: TGCGCCAGCAGCCCCTCCGGGTCGAACACTGAAGCTTTCTTT.

This chain uses TRBV11-3 with TRBJ2-2; D unclear. Germline V lookup: CDR1 SGHNT, CDR2 YENEEA. The CDR3 spans 14 residues. V dropped 2 bases and J dropped 2 bases, with 6 bases sitting between them. CDR3 in amino acids: CASSLYVNTGELFF. In nucleotides, the CDR3 is TGTGCCAGCAGCTTATATGTTAACACCGGGGAGCTGTTTTTT.

Comment on this clone: At one end the junction does not follow the germline gene, possibly because of a read error. The chain links TRBV2 to TRBJ1-6, with D possibly matching TRBD1 (6 bases). The germline CDR1 and CDR2 sequences are SNHLY and FYNNEI. The CDR3 runs 14 residues. The CDR3 region is CASREGTPGSPLHF. The CDR3 coding sequence is TGTGCCAGCAGGGAAGGGACACCGGGTTCACCCCTCCACTTT.

V is TRBV2 and J is TRBJ2-7, with 7 bases matching TRBD1. The CDR3 totals 12 residues. The germline V gene encodes CDR1 SNHLY and CDR2 FYNNEI. V gave up 10 bases and J gave up 6 bases; unmatched junction bases: 9. The CDR3 here is CATTTGIGEQYF. Written as DNA, the CDR3 is TGTGCCACCACGACAGGGATCGGCGAGCAGTACTTC.

The rearrangement uses TRBV6-5 and TRBJ2-2; 7 bases agree with TRBD1. The germline CDR1 and CDR2 sequences are MNHEY and SVGAGI. The CDR3 runs to 14 residues. V lost 7 bases and J lost 1; bases outside the gene matches: 3. The CDR3: CASNRGQNTGELFF. In nucleotides, the CDR3 is TGTGCCAGCAACAGGGGACAGAACACCGGGGAGCTGTTTTTT.